This T cell receptor (beta chain) is from a study of regulatory T cells in long-lasting Graves disease. V lost 4 bases to trimming and J lost 6 bases, with 16 bases between them. CDR3 size: 15 residues. The germline CDR1 and CDR2 sequences are LGHNA and YSLEER. Arm-PCR of CDR3 regions and iRepertoire HTBI primers were the basis on which TCR beta libraries were built. TCRdb independently ran MiXCR on the multiplex PCR reads; one entry per CDR3 protein. The top ten clones hold approximately 9.6% of a sample with about half a million distinct CDR3 sequences, about 12% of them seen once. As to time point: newly diagnosed GD, antithyroid drugs for less than 3 months. Making the TCR library involved RNA that had been extracted from PBMCs. These data were also reused for a study on T cells in Graves' hyperthyroidism and ophthalmopathy.

This chain joins TRBV4-3 and TRBJ1-5; D call uncertain. Sequenced material: peripheral blood mononuclear cells (PBMCs), taken at new diagnosis, from a patient treated with antithyroid drugs. The receptor's source is a woman aged 30 to 39 with Graves disease. CDR3 sequence reads: CASSREPGLSQPQHF. The DNA for the CDR3 is TGCGCCAGCAGCCGTGAACCAGGTTTAAGTCAGCCCCAGCATTTT.